This T cell receptor (beta chain) was sequenced for a study of blood T cells in healthy people across ages. A second PCR of about 7 to 11 cycles used a sample-barcoded 5' primer and a J-beta primer mix. TCRdb independently ran MiXCR on the 5' RACE reads; one entry per CDR3 protein. The top ten clones hold 30% of a sample with about 640,000 distinct CDR3 sequences, over 40% of them seen once. The V gene's germline CDR1 is DFQATT and CDR2 SNEGSKA (reference sequence). With V trimmed by 6 bases and J by 0 bases, 5 bases remained unmatched. The CDR3 totals 15 residues. The origin of this receptor is a man older than 75 in good health. The chain is built from TRBV20-1 and TRBJ1-6; 7 positions match TRBD1. The source material was blood. Here the CDR3 DNA reads TGCAGTGCCCCGAGGGACAGCTCCTATAATTCACCCCTCCACTTT. The encoded protein is CSAPRDSSYNSPLHF.